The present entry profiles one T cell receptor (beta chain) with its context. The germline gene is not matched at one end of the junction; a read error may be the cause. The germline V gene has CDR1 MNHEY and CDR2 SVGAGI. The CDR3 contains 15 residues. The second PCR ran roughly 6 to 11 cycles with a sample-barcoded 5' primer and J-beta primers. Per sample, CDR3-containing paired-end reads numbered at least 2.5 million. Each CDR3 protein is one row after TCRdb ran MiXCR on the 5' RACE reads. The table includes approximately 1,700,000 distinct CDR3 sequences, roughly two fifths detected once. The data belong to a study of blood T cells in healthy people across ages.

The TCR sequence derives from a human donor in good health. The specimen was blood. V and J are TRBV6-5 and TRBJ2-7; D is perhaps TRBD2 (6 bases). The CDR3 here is CASSRGMRDTYKQYF. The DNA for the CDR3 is TGTGCCAGCAGCCGGGGCATGCGGGATACCTACAAGCAGTACTTC.